The clone carrying this T cell receptor (beta chain) was detected once. The CDR3 spans 18 residues. J gave up 7 bases and V 6 bases, and 15 bases lay outside the gene matches. CDR1 MNHEY and CDR2 SVGEGT come from the germline V gene. This entry comes from a study of blood T cell repertoires in COVID-19. Repertoires were generated with immunoSEQ multiplex PCR, while TCRdb's copy carries only in-frame clones and drops some. The data contain approximately 120,000 clones, over 60% of them singletons. This rearrangement joins TRBV6-2 or TRBV6-3 to TRBJ2-1, with TRBD2 matching over 13 bases. The sequenced material came from peripheral blood. This TCR was recovered from a human donor in a cohort sampled during active or convalescent COVID-19. For the CDR3, the DNA is TGTGCCAGCAGCTTCCCGGGACTAGCGGGATCATGGGGAAATGAGCAGTTCTTC. Amino acid sequence: CASSFPGLAGSWGNEQFF.